A single TCR beta chain is shown here with its context. The target antigen is unknown. 13 Jbeta primers and 60 Vbeta primers were used for the PCR. Clones were sequenced by immunoSEQ multiplex PCR, and TCRdb holds only the in-frame ones, with some missing. Among fewer than 100,000 clones listed, approximately 80% were seen once. This sample was included in a study of cytomegalovirus exposure and HLA in healthy donors. Study conclusions and caveats: A later analysis revealed that TCR association rates differed between HLA loci, peaking at DRB1 and bottoming out at HLA-C.

This receptor was obtained from a woman aged 55-70 years in good health and CMV-seronegative. Sequenced material: PBMCs.

The CDR3 spells CASSLAEMGGSSSTDTQYF. DNA of the CDR3: TGCGCCAGCAGCTTGGCCGAAATGGGAGGATCCTCTAGCACAGATACGCAGTATTTT. V gene TRBV5-1 combines with J gene TRBJ2-3; D is possibly TRBD2 (6 bases). This CDR3 is 19 amino acids long. V shed 0 bases and J shed 0 bases, with 20 bases lying between them. Germline assignment: CDR1 SGHRS and CDR2 YFSETQ.